This T cell receptor beta chain was observed in a study of blood T cell repertoires in COVID-19. Study-level background: Samples representing acute and convalescent COVID-19 were sourced from the United States, Italy and Spain. Sources were T cells, B-cell-depleted T cells, or PBMCs; the material itself was cDNA or gDNA.

Per the original methods: How many nucleated cells were present was estimated from reference gene primer amplification. Sequencing was performed with immunoSEQ multiplex PCR; in TCRdb, only in-frame clones are kept and a portion is missing. V and J calls and clone size come straight from that table; D and trimming were deduced from the DNA. Here the sample spans 140,000 to 150,000 clones, approximately 80% being singletons. Germline CDR1 SGHRS, CDR2 YFSETQ. This CDR3 is built from 15 residues. With 2 bases clipped from V and 10 bases from J, the junction kept 9 bases outside the gene matches. The source is a man in his 60s with active or convalescent COVID-19. The V and J genes are TRBV5-1 and TRBJ1-4; 9 bases line up with TRBD1. Sequenced input: peripheral blood. In DNA form, the CDR3 reads TGCGCCAGCAGCTTCGATTGGGGACAGGGACGAAAACTGTTTTTT. It specifies CASSFDWGQGRKLFF.